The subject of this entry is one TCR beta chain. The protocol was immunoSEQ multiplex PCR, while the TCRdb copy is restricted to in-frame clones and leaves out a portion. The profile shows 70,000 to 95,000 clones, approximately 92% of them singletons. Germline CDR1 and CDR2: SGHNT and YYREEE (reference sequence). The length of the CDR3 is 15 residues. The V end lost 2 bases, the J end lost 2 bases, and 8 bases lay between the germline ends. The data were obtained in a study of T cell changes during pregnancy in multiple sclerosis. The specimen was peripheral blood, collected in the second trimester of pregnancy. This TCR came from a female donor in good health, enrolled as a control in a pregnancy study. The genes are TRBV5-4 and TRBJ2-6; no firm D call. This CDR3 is CASSFPQAGANVLTF. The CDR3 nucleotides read TGTGCCAGCAGCTTCCCCCAGGCTGGGGCCAACGTCCTGACTTTC. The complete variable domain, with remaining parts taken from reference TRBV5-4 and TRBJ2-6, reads ETGVTQSPTHLIKTRGQQVTLRCSSQSGHNTVSWYQQALGQGPQFIFQYYREEENGRGNFPPRFSGLQFPNYSSELNVNALELDDSALYLCASSFPQAGANVLTFGAGSRLTVL.